This T cell receptor (beta chain) appears in the sequencing data of a study of control samples from healthy donors and cancer patients. Measured with immunoSEQ multiplex PCR; TCRdb has only the in-frame clones, and not every one. The sample comprises about 100,000 clones, roughly 92% of which are singletons, and approximately 3% rests with the top ten. The germline V and J ends were trimmed by 1 base and 12 bases, with 9 bases remaining between them. Germline-derived CDR1 and CDR2 are MGHDK and SYGVNS. This CDR3 region has 12 residues. V usage is TRBV25-1 and J usage is TRBJ1-4; TRBD1 is a possible D gene (5 bases). This TCR was recovered from a human donor in good health. The donor label of this sample is uncertain. Sample: blood. The CDR3 DNA sequence: TGTGCCAGCAGTGAATCAGGGAAAGAACTGTTTTTT. Its translation: CASSESGKELFF.